This T cell receptor (beta chain) is drawn from a study of shared clonotypes between healthy human individuals. Terminally differentiated effector memory CD45RA+ cells were left out of the naive CD8 fraction, which was CD45RO-negative and positively selected for CCR7. V lost 0 bases and J 2 bases, leaving 14 bases between the germline ends. CDR3 length equals 16 residues. Germline V gene lookup returns CDR1 SGHRS and CDR2 YFSETQ. This clone occurred once. Sequencing was performed with immunoSEQ multiplex PCR; in TCRdb, only in-frame clones are kept and a portion is missing. The sample has 500,000 to 700,000 clones, around 95% seen once.

The sequence was obtained from a woman aged 25 to 39 in good health. The chain carries TRBV5-1 and TRBJ1-1; TRBD1 might be the D (5 bases). The sample was naive CD8+ T cells sorted from blood. The CDR3 reads CASSLDSGTGNTEAFF. The CDR3 DNA sequence: TGCGCCAGCAGCTTGGACAGCGGGACGGGAAACACTGAAGCTTTCTTT. The variable domain in full, completed from reference TRBV5-1 and TRBJ1-1, reads KAGVTQTPRYLIKTRGQQVTLSCSPISGHRSVSWYQQTPGQGLQFLFEYFSETQRNKGNFPGRFSGRQFSNSRSEMNVSTLELGDSALYLCASSLDSGTGNTEAFFGQGTRLTVV.